This TCR beta chain was retrieved from a study of cytomegalovirus exposure and HLA in healthy donors. Overall study context: HLA-typed donors were the source of approximately 85 million unique TCRs, which an early data release held.

This clone was recorded only once. Antigen unknown. The V gene end was trimmed by 3 bases and the J gene end by 2 bases; junction bases not matched to a gene: 12. This CDR3 comprises 17 residues. Study observations and caveats: Analysis performed later found about 17,000 TCR beta sequences associated with HLA alleles at 0.05 false discovery rate. Some public TCRs appeared in many individuals, while most sequences were rare. In a later analysis, parvovirus B19, influenza, CMV and Epstein-Barr virus appeared linked to several top co-occurrence clusters.

In the PCR, 60 Vbeta and 13 Jbeta primers were used. TCRdb keeps only in-frame clones here, not all; method: immunoSEQ multiplex PCR. The table includes just over 95,000 clones, 78% detected once. The clonotype originates from a woman aged 40 to 50 in good health and CMV-seropositive. The chain employs TRBV6-7 and TRBJ2-5; 7 bases are shared with TRBD2. TRBV6-7 is flagged as an ORF with uncertain function. The material sequenced was PBMCs. CDR3 sequence (DNA): TGTGCCAGCAGTTATCGGGGAGAGGGAGGGAGACAAGAGACCCAGTACTTC. It encodes CASSYRGEGGRQETQYF.